This T cell receptor beta chain comes out of a study of Ad26.COV2.S vaccination and SARS-CoV-2 variants. Germline CDR1 MNHNY, CDR2 SVGAGI (reference sequence). The length of the CDR3 is 12 residues. V was pared by 7 bases and J by 4 bases, with 10 bases between. Treatment described: some 19 received Ad26.COV2.S at low or high dose, single or two shots; 5 received placebo; per-sample allocation not given. Repertoires come from day 63 after the first vaccine or placebo injection. Clones were sequenced by immunoSEQ multiplex PCR, and TCRdb holds only the in-frame ones, with some missing. This table has fewer than 500,000 clones, 90% appearing once.

This receptor was identified in a person aged 18 to 59 who received the Ad26.COV2.S COVID-19 vaccine or a placebo. Sequenced material: peripheral blood, taken in a trial of Ad26.COV2.S vaccine versus placebo. This chain links TRBV6-6 with TRBJ1-2; D perhaps matches TRBD1 (5 bases). The CDR3 protein is CASKGTAYGYTF. The DNA of the CDR3 is TGTGCCAGCAAGGGGACCGCCTATGGCTACACCTTC.